This TCR beta chain was sequenced for a study of quantifying T cell responses using KT2 cells. Study summary: RNA was reverse transcribed with TCR alpha and beta constant-region primers. Estimated efficiency of the T4 ligation step was above 9% under optimum conditions.

KT2 cells were mixed with fixed PBMC numbers at varying ratios. Per germline, CDR1 ENHRY and CDR2 SYGVKD. After removal of 2 bases from V and 0 bases from J, the junction contained 4 bases not matched to a gene. The CDR3 consists of 15 residues. In its sample, this clonotype was seen a few times. Its antigen is not known. Each cDNA got a UMI-containing oligo ligated at its 3' end. First-round PCR used 3 to 4 cycles and beta primers RC1.1 and RC1.2 covering TRBC1 and TRBC2. TCRdb reprocessed the UMI-ligation and nested PCR reads with MiXCR, giving one entry per CDR3 protein. The sample has approximately 46,000 distinct CDR3 sequences; 9.5% to 13% are singletons. Notes on the study in general: Input KT2 cell number predicted KT2 alpha and beta sequence counts linearly over several orders of magnitude. KT2 sequences were detected down to about one KT2 cell per 100,000 PBMC.

The receptor's source is a human donor. The sequenced sample was PBMCs spiked with cells of the T cell clone KT2. This chain joins TRBV10-3 and TRBJ2-7, with 7 bases identical to TRBD2. CDR3 residues: CAISEERDYSYEQYF. DNA for the CDR3: TGTGCCATCAGTGAGGAAAGGGACTACTCCTACGAGCAGTACTTC.